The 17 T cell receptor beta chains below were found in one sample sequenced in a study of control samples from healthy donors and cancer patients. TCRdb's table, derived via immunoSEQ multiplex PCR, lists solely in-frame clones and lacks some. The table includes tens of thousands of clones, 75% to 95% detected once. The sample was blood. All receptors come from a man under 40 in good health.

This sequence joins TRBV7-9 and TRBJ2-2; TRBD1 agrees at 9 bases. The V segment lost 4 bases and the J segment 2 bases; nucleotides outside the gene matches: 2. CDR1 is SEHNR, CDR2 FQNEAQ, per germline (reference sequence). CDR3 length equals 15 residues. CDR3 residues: CASSSGQGNTGELFF. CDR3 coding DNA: TGTGCCAGCAGCTCGGGACAGGGAAACACCGGGGAGCTGTTTTTT.

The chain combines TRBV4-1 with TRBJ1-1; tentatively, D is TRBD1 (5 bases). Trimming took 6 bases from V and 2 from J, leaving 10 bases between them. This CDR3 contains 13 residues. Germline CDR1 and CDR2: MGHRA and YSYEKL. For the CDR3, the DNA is TGCGCCAGCAGTGGGGGGTACAACACTGAAGCTTTCTTT. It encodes CASSGGYNTEAFF.

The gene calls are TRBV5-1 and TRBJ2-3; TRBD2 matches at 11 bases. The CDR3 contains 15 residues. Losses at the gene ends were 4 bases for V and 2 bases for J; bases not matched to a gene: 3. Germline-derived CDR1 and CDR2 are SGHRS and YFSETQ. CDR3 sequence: CASSPLAGDTDTQYF. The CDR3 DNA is TGCGCCAGCAGCCCACTAGCGGGGGACACAGATACGCAGTATTTT. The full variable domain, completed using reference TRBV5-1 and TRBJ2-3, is KAGVTQTPRYLIKTRGQQVTLSCSPISGHRSVSWYQQTPGQGLQFLFEYFSETQRNKGNFPGRFSGRQFSNSRSEMNVSTLELGDSALYLCASSPLAGDTDTQYFGPGTRLTVL.

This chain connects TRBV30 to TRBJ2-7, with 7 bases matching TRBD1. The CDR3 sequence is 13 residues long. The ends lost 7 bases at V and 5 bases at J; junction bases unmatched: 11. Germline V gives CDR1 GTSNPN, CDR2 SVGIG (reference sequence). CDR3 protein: CALEKHRGNEQYF. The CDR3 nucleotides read TGTGCCTTGGAAAAGCACAGGGGAAACGAGCAGTACTTC.

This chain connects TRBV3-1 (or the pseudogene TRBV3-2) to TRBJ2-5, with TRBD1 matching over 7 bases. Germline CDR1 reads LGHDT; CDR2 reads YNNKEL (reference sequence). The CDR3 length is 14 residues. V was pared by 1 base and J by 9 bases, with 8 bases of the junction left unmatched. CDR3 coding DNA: TGTGCCAGCAGCCAAGTTGAGGGGGCGCATCCCCAGTACTTC. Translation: CASSQVEGAHPQYF.

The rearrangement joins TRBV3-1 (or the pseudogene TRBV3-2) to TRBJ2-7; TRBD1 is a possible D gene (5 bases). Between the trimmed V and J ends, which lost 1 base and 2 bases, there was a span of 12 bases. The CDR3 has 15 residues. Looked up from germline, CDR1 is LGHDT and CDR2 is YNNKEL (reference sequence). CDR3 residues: CASSQVTAIPYEQYF. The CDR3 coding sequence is TGTGCCAGCAGCCAAGTGACAGCGATTCCCTACGAGCAGTACTTC.

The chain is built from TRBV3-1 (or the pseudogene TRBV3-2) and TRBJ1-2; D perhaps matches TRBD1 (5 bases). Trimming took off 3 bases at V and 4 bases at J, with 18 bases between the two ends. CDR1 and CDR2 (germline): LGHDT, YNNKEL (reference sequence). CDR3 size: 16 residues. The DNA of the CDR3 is TGTGCCAGCAGCCATGATGTACTGCAGGGTGCCTATGGCTACACCTTC. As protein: CASSHDVLQGAYGYTF.

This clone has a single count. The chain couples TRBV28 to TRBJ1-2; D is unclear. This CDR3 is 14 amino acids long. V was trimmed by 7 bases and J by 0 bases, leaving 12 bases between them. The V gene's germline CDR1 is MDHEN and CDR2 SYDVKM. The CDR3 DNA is TGTGCCAGCACCTCCCCTGGGGCTAACTATGGCTACACCTTC. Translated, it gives CASTSPGANYGYTF.

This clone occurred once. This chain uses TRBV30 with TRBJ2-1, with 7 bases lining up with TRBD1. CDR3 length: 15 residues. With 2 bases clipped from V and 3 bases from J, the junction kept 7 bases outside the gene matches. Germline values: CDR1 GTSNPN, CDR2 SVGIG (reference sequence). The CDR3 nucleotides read TGTGCCTGGAGTCAAGTGGACAGGAACTACAATGAGCAGTTCTTC. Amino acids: CAWSQVDRNYNEQFF.

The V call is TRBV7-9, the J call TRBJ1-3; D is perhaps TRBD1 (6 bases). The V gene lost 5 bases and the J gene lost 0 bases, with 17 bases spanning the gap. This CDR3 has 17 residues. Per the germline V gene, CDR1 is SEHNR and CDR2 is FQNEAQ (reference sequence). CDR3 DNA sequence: TGTGCCAGCAGCGGGCTCCAGACAGGTTTCTCTGGAAACACCATATATTTT. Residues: CASSGLQTGFSGNTIYF.

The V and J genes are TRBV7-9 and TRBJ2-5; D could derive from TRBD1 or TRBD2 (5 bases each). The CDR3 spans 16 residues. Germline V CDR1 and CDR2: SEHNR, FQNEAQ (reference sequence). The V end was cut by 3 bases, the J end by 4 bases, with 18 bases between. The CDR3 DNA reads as TGTGCCAGCAGCTTTGATCCGGGGCTGGCGGGAGAGACCCAGTACTTC. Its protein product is CASSFDPGLAGETQYF. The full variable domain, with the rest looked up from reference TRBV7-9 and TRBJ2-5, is DTGVSQNPRHKITKRGQNVTFRCDPISEHNRLYWYRQTLGQGPEFLTYFQNEAQLEKSRLLSDRFSAERPKGSFSTLEIQRTEQGDSAMYLCASSFDPGLAGETQYFGPGTRLLVL.

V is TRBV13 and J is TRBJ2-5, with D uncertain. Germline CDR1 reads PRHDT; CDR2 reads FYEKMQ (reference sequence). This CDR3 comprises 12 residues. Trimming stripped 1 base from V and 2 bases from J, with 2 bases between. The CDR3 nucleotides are TGTGCCAGCAGCTTAGTTCAAGAGACCCAGTACTTC. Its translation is CASSLVQETQYF.

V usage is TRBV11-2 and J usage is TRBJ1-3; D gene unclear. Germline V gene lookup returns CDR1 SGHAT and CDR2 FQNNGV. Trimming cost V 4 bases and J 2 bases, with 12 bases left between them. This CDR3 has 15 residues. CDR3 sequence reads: CASSSPAFPGNTIYF. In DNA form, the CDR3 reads TGTGCCAGCAGCTCGCCCGCTTTCCCTGGAAACACCATATATTTT. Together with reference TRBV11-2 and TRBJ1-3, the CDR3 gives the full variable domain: EAGVAQSPRYKIIEKRQSVAFWCNPISGHATLYWYQQILGQGPKLLIQFQNNGVVDDSQLPKDRFSAERLKGVDSTLKIQPAKLEDSAVYLCASSSPAFPGNTIYFGEGSWLTVV.

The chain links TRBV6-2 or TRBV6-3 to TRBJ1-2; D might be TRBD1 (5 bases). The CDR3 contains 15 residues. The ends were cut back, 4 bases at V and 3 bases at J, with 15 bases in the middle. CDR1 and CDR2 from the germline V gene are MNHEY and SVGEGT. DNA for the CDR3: TGTGCCAGCAGTTCGTGGGACTGGGGTGACTATGGCTACACCTTC. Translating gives CASSSWDWGDYGYTF.

In nucleotides, the CDR3 is TGCGCCAGCTCGCAGGGGCAACCTAATGAAAAACTGTTTTTT. Translated: CASSQGQPNEKLFF. This chain links TRBV5-1 with TRBJ1-4; D is perhaps TRBD1 (6 bases). V lost 7 bases, J lost 3 bases, and 13 bases lay in between. The germline V gene has CDR1 SGHRS and CDR2 YFSETQ. The CDR3 has 14 amino acids.

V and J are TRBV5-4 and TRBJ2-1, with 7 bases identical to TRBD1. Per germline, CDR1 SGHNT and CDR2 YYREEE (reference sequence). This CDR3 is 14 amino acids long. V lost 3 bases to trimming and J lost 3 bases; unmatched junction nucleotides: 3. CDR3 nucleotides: TGTGCCAGCAGCTCGGGACAGAGCTACAATGAGCAGTTCTTC. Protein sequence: CASSSGQSYNEQFF.

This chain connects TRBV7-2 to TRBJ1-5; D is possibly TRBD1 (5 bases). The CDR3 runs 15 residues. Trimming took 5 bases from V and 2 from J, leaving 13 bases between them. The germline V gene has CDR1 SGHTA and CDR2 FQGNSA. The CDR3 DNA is TGTGCCAGCAGCCTAGGGGTGAGGGGCAATCAGCCCCAGCATTTT. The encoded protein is CASSLGVRGNQPQHF.